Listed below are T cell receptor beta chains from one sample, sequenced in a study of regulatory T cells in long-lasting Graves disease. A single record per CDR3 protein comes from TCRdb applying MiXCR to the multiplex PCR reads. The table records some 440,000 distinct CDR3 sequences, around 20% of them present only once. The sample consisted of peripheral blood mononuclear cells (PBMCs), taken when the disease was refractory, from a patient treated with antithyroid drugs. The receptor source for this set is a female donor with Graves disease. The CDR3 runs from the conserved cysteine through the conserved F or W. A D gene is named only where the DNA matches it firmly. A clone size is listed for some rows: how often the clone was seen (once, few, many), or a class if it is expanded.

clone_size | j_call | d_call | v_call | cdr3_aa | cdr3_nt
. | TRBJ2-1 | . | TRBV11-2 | CASSLAGSGYYNEQFF | TGTGCCAGCAGCTTAGCGGGGAGCGGGTATTACAATGAGCAGTTCTTC
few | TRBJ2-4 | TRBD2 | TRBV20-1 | CSAPLAGDLLNIQYF | TGCAGTGCTCCTTTAGCGGGAGATCTTTTGAACATTCAGTACTTC
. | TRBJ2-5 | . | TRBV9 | CASSVASIGSSEQETQYF | TGTGCCAGCAGCGTAGCTTCGATCGGATCAAGCGAACAAGAGACCCAGTACTTC
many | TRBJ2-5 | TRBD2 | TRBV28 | CASSHPGTSAQETQYF | TGTGCCAGCAGCCACCCCGGCACTAGCGCACAAGAGACCCAGTACTTC
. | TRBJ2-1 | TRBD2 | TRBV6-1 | CASSVASGRYEQFF | TGTGCCAGCAGTGTGGCTAGCGGGAGGTATGAGCAGTTCTTC
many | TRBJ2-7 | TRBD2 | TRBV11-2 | CASSLGGGSGRRRISYEQYF | TGTGCCAGCAGCTTAGGAGGTGGTAGCGGGCGGAGGCGGATTTCCTACGAGCAGTACTTC
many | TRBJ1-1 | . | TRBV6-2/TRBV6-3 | CASSYLKNTEAFF | TGTGCCAGCAGTTACTTGAAGAACACTGAAGCTTTCTTT
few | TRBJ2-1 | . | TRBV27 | CASSLSKSNEQFF | TGTGCCAGCAGTTTATCGAAGTCCAATGAGCAGTTCTTC
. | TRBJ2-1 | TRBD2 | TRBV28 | CASSLGLARSSYNEQFF | TGTGCCAGCAGTTTGGGACTAGCGCGGAGCTCCTACAATGAGCAGTTCTTC
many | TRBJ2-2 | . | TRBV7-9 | CASSPPAWGAGELFF | TGTGCCAGCAGCCCACCCGCCTGGGGTGCCGGGGAGCTGTTTTTT
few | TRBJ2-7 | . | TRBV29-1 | CSVEVGGFYEQYF | TGCAGCGTTGAAGTTGGCGGCTTTTACGAGCAGTACTTC
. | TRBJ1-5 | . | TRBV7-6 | CASSLAPPSEYSNQPQHF | TGTGCCAGCAGCTTAGCGCCCCCCTCTGAGTATAGCAATCAGCCCCAGCATTTT
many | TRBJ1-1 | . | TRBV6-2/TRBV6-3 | CASSFRLTDEAFF | TGTGCCAGCAGTTTTCGACTGACAGATGAAGCTTTCTTT
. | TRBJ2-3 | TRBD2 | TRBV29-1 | CSVSGLAGGLDTQYF | TGCAGCGTTTCGGGACTAGCGGGAGGGTTAGATACGCAGTATTTT
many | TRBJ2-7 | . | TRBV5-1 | CASSLDRLAQQYF | TGCGCCAGCAGCTTGGATCGCCTAGCTCAGCAGTACTTC
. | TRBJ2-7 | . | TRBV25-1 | CASSGVGSYEQYF | TGTGCCAGCAGCGGGGTGGGGTCCTACGAGCAGTACTTC
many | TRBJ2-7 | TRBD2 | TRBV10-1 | CASSETSWEQYF | TGCGCCAGCAGCGAGACTAGCTGGGAGCAGTACTTC
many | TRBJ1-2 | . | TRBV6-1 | CASTTSPGGRGYTF | TGTGCCAGCACTACCTCCCCTGGGGGGCGAGGCTACACCTTC